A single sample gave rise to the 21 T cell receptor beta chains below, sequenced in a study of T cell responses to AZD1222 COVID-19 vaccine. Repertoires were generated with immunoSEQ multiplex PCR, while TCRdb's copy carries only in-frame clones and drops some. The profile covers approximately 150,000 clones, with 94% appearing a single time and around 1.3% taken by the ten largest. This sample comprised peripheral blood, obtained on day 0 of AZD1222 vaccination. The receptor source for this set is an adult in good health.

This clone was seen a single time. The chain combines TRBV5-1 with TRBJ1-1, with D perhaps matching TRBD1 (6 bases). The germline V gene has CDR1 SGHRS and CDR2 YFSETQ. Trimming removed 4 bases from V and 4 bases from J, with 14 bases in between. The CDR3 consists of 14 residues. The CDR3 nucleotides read TGCGCCAGCAGCCTATTACAGGGAGGCACTGAAGCTTTCTTT. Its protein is CASSLLQGGTEAFF. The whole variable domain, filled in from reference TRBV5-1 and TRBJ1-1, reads KAGVTQTPRYLIKTRGQQVTLSCSPISGHRSVSWYQQTPGQGLQFLFEYFSETQRNKGNFPGRFSGRQFSNSRSEMNVSTLELGDSALYLCASSLLQGGTEAFFGQGTRLTVV.

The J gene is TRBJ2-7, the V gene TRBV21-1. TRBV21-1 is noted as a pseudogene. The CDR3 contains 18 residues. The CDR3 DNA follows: TGTGCCAGCAGCAAATCCGGCGTAGTAGGGTGTAGTATCTACGAGCAGTACGTC. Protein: CASSKSGVVGCSIYEQYV.

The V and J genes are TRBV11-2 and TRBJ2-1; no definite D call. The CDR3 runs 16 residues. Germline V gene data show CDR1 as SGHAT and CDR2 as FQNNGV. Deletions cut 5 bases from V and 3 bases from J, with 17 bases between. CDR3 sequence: CASSQTKKANYNEQFF. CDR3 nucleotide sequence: TGTGCCAGCAGCCAGACAAAGAAGGCGAACTACAATGAGCAGTTCTTC.

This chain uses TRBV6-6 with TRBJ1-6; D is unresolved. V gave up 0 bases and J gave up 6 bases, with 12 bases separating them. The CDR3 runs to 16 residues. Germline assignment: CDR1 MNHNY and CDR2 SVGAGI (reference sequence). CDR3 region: CASSYSNMGSNSPLHF. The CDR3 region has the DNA TGTGCCAGCAGTTACTCGAACATGGGAAGTAATTCACCCCTCCACTTT.

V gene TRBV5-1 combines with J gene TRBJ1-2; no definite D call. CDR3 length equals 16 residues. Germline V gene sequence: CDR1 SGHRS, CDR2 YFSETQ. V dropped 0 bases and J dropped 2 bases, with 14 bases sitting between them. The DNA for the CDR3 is TGCGCCAGCAGCTTGGGAGGTCTATCCTTGAACTATGGCTACACCTTC. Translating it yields CASSLGGLSLNYGYTF.

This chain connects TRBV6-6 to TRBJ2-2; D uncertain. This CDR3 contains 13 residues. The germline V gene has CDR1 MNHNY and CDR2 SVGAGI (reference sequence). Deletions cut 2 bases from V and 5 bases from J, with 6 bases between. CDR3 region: CASSYGWTGELFF. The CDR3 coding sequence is TGTGCCAGCAGTTACGGCTGGACCGGGGAGCTGTTTTTT.

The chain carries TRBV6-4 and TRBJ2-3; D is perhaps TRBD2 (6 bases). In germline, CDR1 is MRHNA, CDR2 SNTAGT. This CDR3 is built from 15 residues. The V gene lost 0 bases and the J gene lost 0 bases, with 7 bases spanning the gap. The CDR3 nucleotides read TGTGCCAGCAGTGACTCACTAGCTAGCACAGATACGCAGTATTTT. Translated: CASSDSLASTDTQYF.

The CDR3, as DNA: TGCGCCAGCAGCCAAGGGCGAGGTGGCGGGGCCGGGGAGCTGTTTTTT. Translating gives CASSQGRGGGAGELFF. This chain uses TRBV4-1 with TRBJ2-2; perhaps TRBD2 as D (6 bases). Germline loops: CDR1 MGHRA, CDR2 YSYEKL. Trimming took 1 base from V and 6 from J, leaving 15 bases between them. This CDR3 region has 16 residues.

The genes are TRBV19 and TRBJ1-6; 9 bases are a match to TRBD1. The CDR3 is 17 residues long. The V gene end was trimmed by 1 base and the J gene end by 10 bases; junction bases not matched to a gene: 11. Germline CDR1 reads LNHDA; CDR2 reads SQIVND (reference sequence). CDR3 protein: CASSIVFTGGLESPLHF. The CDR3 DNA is TGTGCCAGTAGTATAGTTTTCACAGGGGGCCTTGAGTCACCCCTCCACTTT.

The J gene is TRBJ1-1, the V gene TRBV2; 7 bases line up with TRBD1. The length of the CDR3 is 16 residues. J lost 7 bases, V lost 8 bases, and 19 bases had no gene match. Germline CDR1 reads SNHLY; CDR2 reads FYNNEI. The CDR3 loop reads CASRDPSAGGLSEAFF. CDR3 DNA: TGTGCCAGCCGGGACCCGTCGGCAGGGGGTCTGAGTGAAGCTTTCTTT.

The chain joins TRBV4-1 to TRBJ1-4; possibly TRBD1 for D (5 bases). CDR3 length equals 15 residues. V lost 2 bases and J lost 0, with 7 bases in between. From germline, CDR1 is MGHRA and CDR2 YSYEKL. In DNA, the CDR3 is TGCGCCAGCAGCCAACCGGACACAACTAATGAAAAACTGTTTTTT. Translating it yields CASSQPDTTNEKLFF.

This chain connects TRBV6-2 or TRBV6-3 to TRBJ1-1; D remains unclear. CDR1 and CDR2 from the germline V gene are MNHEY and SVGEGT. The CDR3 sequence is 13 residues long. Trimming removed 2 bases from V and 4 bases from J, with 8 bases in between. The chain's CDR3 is CASSYIGVTEAFF. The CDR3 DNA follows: TGTGCCAGCAGTTACATCGGGGTCACTGAAGCTTTCTTT.

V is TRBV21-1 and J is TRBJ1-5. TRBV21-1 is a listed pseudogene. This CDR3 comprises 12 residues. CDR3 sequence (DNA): TGTGCCAGCAGCAAAGAAAGTCAGCCCCAGCATTTT. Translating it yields CASSKESQPQHF.

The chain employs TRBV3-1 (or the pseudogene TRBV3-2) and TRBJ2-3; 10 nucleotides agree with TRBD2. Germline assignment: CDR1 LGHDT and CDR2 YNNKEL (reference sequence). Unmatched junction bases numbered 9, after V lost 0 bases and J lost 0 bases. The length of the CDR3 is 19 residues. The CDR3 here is CASSQDLDSGRPSTDTQYF. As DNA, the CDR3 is TGTGCCAGCAGCCAAGATCTTGATAGCGGGAGGCCTAGCACAGATACGCAGTATTTT.

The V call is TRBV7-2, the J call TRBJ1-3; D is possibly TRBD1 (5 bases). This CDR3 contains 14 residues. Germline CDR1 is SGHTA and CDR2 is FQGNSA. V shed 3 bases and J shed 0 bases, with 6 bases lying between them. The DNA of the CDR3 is TGTGCCAGCAGCTTGCAGGGCTCTGGAAACACCATATATTTT. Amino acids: CASSLQGSGNTIYF.

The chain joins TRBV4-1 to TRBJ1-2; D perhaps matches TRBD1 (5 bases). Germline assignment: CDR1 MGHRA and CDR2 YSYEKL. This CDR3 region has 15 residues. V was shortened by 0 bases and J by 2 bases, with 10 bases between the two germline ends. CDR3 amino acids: CASSQDSGANYGYTF. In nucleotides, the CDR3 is TGCGCCAGCAGCCAAGATTCCGGGGCCAACTATGGCTACACCTTC.

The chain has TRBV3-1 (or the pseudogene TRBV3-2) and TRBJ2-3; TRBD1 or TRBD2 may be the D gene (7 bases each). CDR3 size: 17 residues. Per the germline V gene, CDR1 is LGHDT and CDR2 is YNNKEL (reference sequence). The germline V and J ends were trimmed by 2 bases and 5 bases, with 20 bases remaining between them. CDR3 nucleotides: TGTGCCAGCAGCCAACGTTTTTATCAGGGGGGGCGAGATACGCAGTATTTT. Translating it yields CASSQRFYQGGRDTQYF.

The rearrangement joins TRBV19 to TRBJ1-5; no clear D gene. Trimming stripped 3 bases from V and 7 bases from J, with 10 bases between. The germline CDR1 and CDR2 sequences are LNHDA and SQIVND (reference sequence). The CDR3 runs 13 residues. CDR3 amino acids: CASSIFTGQPQHF. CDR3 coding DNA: TGTGCCAGTAGTATCTTCACTGGACAGCCCCAGCATTTT.

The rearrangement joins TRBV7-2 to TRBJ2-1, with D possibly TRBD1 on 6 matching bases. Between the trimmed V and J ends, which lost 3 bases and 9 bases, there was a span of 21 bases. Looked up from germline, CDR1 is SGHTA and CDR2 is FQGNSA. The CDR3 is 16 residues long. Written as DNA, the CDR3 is TGTGCCAGCAGCTTTCCCTCCTCGACAGGATCAATTGAGCAGTTCTTC. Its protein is CASSFPSSTGSIEQFF.

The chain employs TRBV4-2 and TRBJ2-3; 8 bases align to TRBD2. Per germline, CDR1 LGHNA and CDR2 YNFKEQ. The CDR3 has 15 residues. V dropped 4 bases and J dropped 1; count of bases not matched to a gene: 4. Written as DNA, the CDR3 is TGTGCCAGCAGCCTCAGAGCGGGGGGCACAGATACGCAGTATTTT. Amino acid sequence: CASSLRAGGTDTQYF.

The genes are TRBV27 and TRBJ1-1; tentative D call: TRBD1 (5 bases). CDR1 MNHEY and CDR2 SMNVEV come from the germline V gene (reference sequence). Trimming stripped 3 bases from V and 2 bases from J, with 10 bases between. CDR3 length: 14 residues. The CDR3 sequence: CASSFTGQNTEAFF. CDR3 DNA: TGTGCCAGCAGTTTTACGGGGCAAAACACTGAAGCTTTCTTT.